These 9 T cell receptor beta chains originate from one sample sequenced in a study of T-cell memory formation after mild COVID-19. TCRdb fed the 5' RACE reads into MiXCR, producing one record per CDR3 protein. The sample consists of around 340,000 distinct CDR3 sequences, under 25% of them appearing once. Sequencing was performed on PBMCs or a T cell subset sorted from them (not recorded which). Source of these receptors: an adult woman who had mild COVID-19 (a few samples of this study predate the infection). Cell type and time point are not known.

This clonotype was seen ten or more times. The chain couples TRBV5-1 to TRBJ2-5; D call uncertain. The CDR3 is made up of 12 amino acids. Trimming stripped 0 bases from V and 1 base from J, with 1 base between. Germline loops: CDR1 SGHRS, CDR2 YFSETQ. The CDR3 loop is CASSLAQETQYF. CDR3 bases: TGCGCCAGCAGCTTGGCCCAAGAGACCCAGTACTTC.

At least ten counts were recorded for this clonotype. This chain uses TRBV7-2 with TRBJ1-6; D ambiguous. Germline assignment: CDR1 SGHTA and CDR2 FQGNSA. The CDR3 spans 14 residues. Trimming shortened V by 6 bases and J by 6 bases, and 12 bases separated the two germline ends. CDR3 sequence: CASRGQRGNSPLHF. The DNA of the CDR3 is TGTGCCAGCAGGGGTCAGCGGGGTAATTCACCCCTCCACTTT.

CDR3 loop: CASRVVAGGSSGANVLTF. The CDR3 coding sequence is TGTGCCAGCAGGGTCGTAGCGGGAGGGAGCTCTGGGGCCAACGTCCTGACTTTC. The rearrangement uses TRBV6-5 and TRBJ2-6, with 11 bases matching TRBD2. The CDR3 extends over 18 amino acids. The V gene's germline CDR1 is MNHEY and CDR2 SVGAGI. Germline trimming cut 6 bases from V and 0 bases from J; bases unmatched to any gene: 7.

This clonotype has more than one count but fewer than ten. The V call is TRBV7-9, the J call TRBJ1-2; 10 nucleotides align to TRBD1. The germline CDR1 and CDR2 sequences are SEHNR and FQNEAQ (reference sequence). The junction had 8 bases not matched to a gene; V was cut back by 5 bases and J by 2 bases. The CDR3 is made up of 16 amino acids. CDR3 bases: TGTGCCAGCAGCCATCTTCCGGGACAGGGGAACTATGGCTACACCTTC. This codes for CASSHLPGQGNYGYTF.

This chain joins TRBV6-5 and TRBJ1-6; the D is unclear. Trimming pared 5 bases from V and 8 bases from J, leaving 19 bases between. CDR1 is MNHEY and CDR2 is SVGAGI in the germline V gene. The CDR3 spans 16 residues. CDR3 sequence (DNA): TGTGCCAGCAGTGACCCTAGGAGGAAACGTTATTCACCCCTCCACTTT. Its protein product is CASSDPRRKRYSPLHF.

The genes are TRBV7-8 and TRBJ2-3; TRBD2 agrees at 14 bases. From germline, CDR1 is SGHVS and CDR2 FQNEAQ. The CDR3 has 20 amino acids. The junction had 13 bases not matched to a gene; V was cut back by 4 bases and J by 1 base. Written as DNA, the CDR3 is TGTGCCAGCAGCTCAAGACTAGCGGGGGGGCTAATCCCAGGCACAGATACGCAGTATTTT. Amino acid sequence: CASSSRLAGGLIPGTDTQYF.

The J gene is TRBJ1-5, the V gene TRBV29-1; perhaps TRBD1 as D (6 bases). Germline V gives CDR1 SQVTM, CDR2 ANQGSEA. The CDR3 has 13 residues. V dropped 4 bases and J dropped 1 base, with 8 bases sitting between them. CDR3 bases: TGCAGCGTTGGACAGGAAAGCAATCAGCCCCAGCATTTT. Its translation: CSVGQESNQPQHF.

The CDR3 loop reads CASSAGRGYGQQPQHF. CDR3 bases: TGTGCCAGCAGCGCGGGGAGGGGGTACGGTCAACAGCCCCAGCATTTT. The chain carries TRBV7-8 and TRBJ1-5, with D tentatively TRBD1 (6 bases). This CDR3 is built from 16 residues. Germline V CDR1 and CDR2: SGHVS, FQNEAQ. V was cut by 5 bases and J by 7 bases, with 21 bases left in between.

The rearrangement joins TRBV20-1 to TRBJ2-7; D tentatively fits TRBD1 or TRBD2 (5 bases each). The CDR3 has 15 amino acids. CDR1 and CDR2 (germline): DFQATT, SNEGSKA (reference sequence). V dropped 3 bases and J dropped 3 bases, with 18 bases sitting between them. The CDR3 nucleotides are TGCAGTGCTAGGCCTAGAATGGGGACCCGCTACGAGCAGTACTTC. It codes for CSARPRMGTRYEQYF.